This entry lists 20 T cell receptor beta chains sequenced from one sample in a study of neurological immune-mediated disorders. The time point is: longitudinal time-point 1 (baseline). TCRdb independently ran MiXCR on the 5' RACE reads; one entry per CDR3 protein. The sample yields 67,000 or so distinct CDR3 sequences, roughly an eighth seen once. Sample: PBMCs. The receptors were gathered from a female donor with HTLV-1-associated myelopathy (HAM/TSP).

The chain links TRBV7-2 to TRBJ1-2; 11 positions match TRBD1. CDR1 SGHTA and CDR2 FQGNSA come from the germline V gene. J lost 4 bases, V lost 5 bases, and 6 bases had no gene match. This CDR3 contains 15 residues. The CDR3 bases are TGTGCCAGCAGCCTACCCGGGACAGGGGGCTATGGCTACACCTTC. Its protein product is CASSLPGTGGYGYTF.

Concerning this clonotype itself: One end of the junction fails to match germline, which may point to a read error. The V and J genes are TRBV28 and TRBJ2-1, with TRBD2 matching 12 bases. This CDR3 is built from 16 residues. CDR1 and CDR2 (germline): MDHEN, SYDVKM. The DNA for the CDR3 is TGTGCCAGCAGTCCAGAACTAGCGGGGGGCTACAATGAGCAGTTATTC. This sequence encodes CASSPELAGGYNEQLF.

This chain joins TRBV20-1 and TRBJ2-5; D may be TRBD1 (7 bases). The CDR3 runs 16 residues. V shed 3 bases and J shed 5 bases, with 22 bases lying between them. Germline CDR1 DFQATT, CDR2 SNEGSKA (reference sequence). The CDR3 spells CSARMSSEGAGETQYF. The CDR3 DNA reads TGCAGTGCTAGGATGTCTAGCGAGGGGGCGGGGGAGACCCAGTACTTC.

This clonotype was observed many times. The gene calls are TRBV27 and TRBJ1-4; D unresolved. Germline CDR1 and CDR2: MNHEY and SMNVEV (reference sequence). Trimming pared 5 bases from V and 5 bases from J, leaving 18 bases between. The CDR3 is made up of 16 amino acids. As DNA, the CDR3 is TGTGCCAGCAGTCCGGCCGCCGAGAGACCCAATGAAAAACTGTTTTTT. Its protein product is CASSPAAERPNEKLFF.

V and J are TRBV2 and TRBJ2-7, with unresolved D. CDR3 size: 13 residues. Looked up from germline, CDR1 is SNHLY and CDR2 is FYNNEI. Trimming removed 1 base at V and 10 bases at J, with 14 bases between. The CDR3 DNA sequence: TGTGCCAGCAGTGAAGGGCGGAGTCTGTACCAGTACTTC. Protein: CASSEGRSLYQYF. The full variable domain, completed using reference TRBV2 and TRBJ2-7, is EPEVTQTPSHQVTQMGQEVILRCVPISNHLYFYWYRQILGQKVEFLVSFYNNEISEKSEIFDDQFSVERPDGSNFTLKIRSTKLEDSAMYFCASSEGRSLYQYFGPGTRLTVT.

This clonotype was seen at least ten times. The rearrangement links TRBV6-6 to TRBJ1-6; a possible D gene is TRBD1 (6 bases). The CDR3 sequence is 13 residues long. From germline, CDR1 is MNHNY and CDR2 SVGAGI (reference sequence). Trimming cost V 8 bases and J 9 bases, with 14 bases left between them. The CDR3 spells CASYRVSGSPLHF. CDR3 DNA sequence: TGTGCCAGCTACAGGGTTTCGGGTTCACCCCTCCACTTT.

This clonotype showed up many times. The genes are TRBV24-1 and TRBJ2-3; weak D call: TRBD2 (7 bases). Trimming stripped 5 bases from V and 4 bases from J, with 12 bases between. The CDR3 spans 14 residues. Germline CDR1 is KGHDR and CDR2 is SFDVKD. As DNA, the CDR3 is TGTGCCACCAGTGTGGGAGGGGGAGCAGATACGCAGTATTTT. Protein sequence: CATSVGGGADTQYF.

V is TRBV5-1 and J is TRBJ2-1; D is possibly TRBD1 (6 bases). The CDR3 is made up of 13 amino acids. The V end was cut by 6 bases, the J end by 8 bases, with 15 bases between. Germline V gene data show CDR1 as SGHRS and CDR2 as YFSETQ. The CDR3, as DNA: TGCGCCAGCAAAACAGGGCTGATCGATGAGCAGTTCTTC. This codes for CASKTGLIDEQFF. The complete variable domain, with remaining parts taken from reference TRBV5-1 and TRBJ2-1, reads KAGVTQTPRYLIKTRGQQVTLSCSPISGHRSVSWYQQTPGQGLQFLFEYFSETQRNKGNFPGRFSGRQFSNSRSEMNVSTLELGDSALYLCASKTGLIDEQFFGPGTRLTVL.

A few counts support this clonotype. The J gene is TRBJ2-7, the V gene TRBV3-1; the match to TRBD1 covers 7 bases. V shed 2 bases, J shed 1 base, and the junction held 5 bases outside the gene matches. CDR1 is LGHDT, CDR2 YNNKEL, per germline (reference sequence). The CDR3 is made up of 15 amino acids. CDR3 protein: CASSQTGDISYEQYF. The CDR3 coding sequence is TGTGCCAGCAGCCAAACAGGGGACATATCCTACGAGCAGTACTTC.

This clonotype occurred many times. The gene calls are TRBV7-9 and TRBJ2-7, with unresolved D. CDR3 size: 14 residues. The germline CDR1 and CDR2 sequences are SEHNR and FQNEAQ (reference sequence). V gave up 1 base and J gave up 0 bases, with 7 bases separating them. The CDR3 region is CASSLGWNSYEQYF. The DNA of the CDR3 is TGTGCCAGCAGCTTAGGATGGAACTCCTACGAGCAGTACTTC.

This clonotype was counted ten times or more. V gene TRBV6-5 combines with J gene TRBJ2-7; D may correspond to TRBD1 or TRBD2 (5 bases each). Germline V gene data show CDR1 as MNHEY and CDR2 as SVGAGI. CDR3 length equals 14 residues. V lost 2 bases, J lost 3 bases, and 11 bases lay in between. The CDR3 DNA sequence: TGTGCCAGCAGTTACGGGGGAGACTACTACGAGCAGTACTTC. Translated: CASSYGGDYYEQYF.

This clonotype showed up many times. This chain links TRBV7-8 with TRBJ2-2, with 10 bases fitting TRBD2. Germline values: CDR1 SGHVS, CDR2 FQNEAQ. The junction had 5 bases not matched to a gene; V was cut back by 0 bases and J by 4 bases. This CDR3 has 17 amino acids. The CDR3 is CASSLAERGGFTGELFF. Here the CDR3 DNA reads TGTGCCAGCAGCTTAGCCGAGCGGGGGGGCTTCACCGGGGAGCTGTTTTTT.

This clonotype has ten or more counts. The chain combines TRBV6-1 with TRBJ2-6, with TRBD1 matching 7 bases. Trimming cost V 6 bases and J 0 bases; bases outside gene matches: 5. This CDR3 has 16 amino acids. The germline V gene encodes CDR1 MNHNS and CDR2 SASEGT. The CDR3 loop is CASRSGQNSGANVLTF. CDR3 DNA sequence: TGTGCCAGCAGATCGGGACAGAACTCTGGGGCCAACGTCCTGACTTTC.

This clonotype was observed many times. This sequence joins TRBV4-1 and TRBJ2-7; 9 bases agree with TRBD2. CDR1 and CDR2 (germline): MGHRA, YSYEKL. V gave up 4 bases and J gave up 5 bases; unmatched junction bases: 18. The CDR3 length is 18 residues. The CDR3: CASSPLDSGGYLIHEQYF. Written as DNA, the CDR3 is TGCGCCAGCAGCCCCTTAGATAGCGGGGGTTATCTGATCCACGAGCAGTACTTC.

This clonotype has a count of ten or more. Written as DNA, the CDR3 is TGTGCCAGCAGTTCAGCCCGGGACAGACAAAATGGCTACACCTTC. This encodes CASSSARDRQNGYTF. V and J are TRBV27 and TRBJ1-2, with TRBD1 identical over 7 bases. CDR1 and CDR2 from the germline V gene are MNHEY and SMNVEV (reference sequence). The CDR3 is 15 amino acids. V shed 4 bases, J shed 6 bases, and the junction held 11 bases outside the gene matches.

This clonotype has at least ten counts. This rearrangement joins TRBV5-1 to TRBJ2-1; weak D call: TRBD2 (7 bases). The V gene's germline CDR1 is SGHRS and CDR2 YFSETQ. Between the trimmed V and J ends, which lost 0 bases and 3 bases, there was a span of 13 bases. There are 16 residues in the CDR3. CDR3 residues: CASSLATGGLYNEQFF. Here the CDR3 DNA reads TGCGCCAGCAGCTTGGCCACCGGGGGGCTCTACAATGAGCAGTTCTTC. The whole variable domain, filled in from reference TRBV5-1 and TRBJ2-1, reads KAGVTQTPRYLIKTRGQQVTLSCSPISGHRSVSWYQQTPGQGLQFLFEYFSETQRNKGNFPGRFSGRQFSNSRSEMNVSTLELGDSALYLCASSLATGGLYNEQFFGPGTRLTVL.

This sequence joins TRBV20-1 and TRBJ2-4; D tentatively reads TRBD1 or TRBD2 (6 bases each). The CDR3 contains 16 residues. CDR1 is DFQATT and CDR2 is SNEGSKA in the germline V gene (reference sequence). V lost 7 bases and J 0 bases, leaving 19 bases between the germline ends. The CDR3 DNA reads as TGCAGTGTCACAGACGGGGGCGGTCTAGCCAAAAACATTCAGTACTTC. The encoded protein is CSVTDGGGLAKNIQYF.

This clonotype was detected only a few times. The chain uses TRBV5-1 and TRBJ2-3; 7 positions match TRBD2. This CDR3 spans 17 amino acids. J was trimmed by 3 bases and V by 0 bases; bases with no gene match: 10. Germline CDR1 SGHRS, CDR2 YFSETQ. The CDR3 spells CASSLVASGYLTDTQYF. CDR3 in DNA: TGCGCCAGCAGCTTGGTGGCTAGCGGATACCTTACAGATACGCAGTATTTT.

This clonotype was seen many times. The chain joins TRBV2 to TRBJ1-2; a possible D gene is TRBD1 (5 bases). In germline, CDR1 is SNHLY, CDR2 FYNNEI. V was clipped by 3 bases and J by 4 bases, with 9 bases between them. The CDR3 extends over 13 amino acids. The CDR3 loop is CASSDRVVYGYTF. DNA for the CDR3: TGTGCCAGCAGTGACAGGGTAGTCTATGGCTACACCTTC.

The rearrangement uses TRBV5-6 and TRBJ2-1, with a tentative D call TRBD2 (6 bases). This CDR3 comprises 14 residues. The germline V and J ends were trimmed by 4 bases and 3 bases, with 11 bases remaining between them. Looked up from germline, CDR1 is SGHDT and CDR2 is YYEEEE. CDR3 coding DNA: TGTGCCAGCAGCCGTGAGACTAGCTACAATGAGCAGTTCTTC. Its protein product is CASSRETSYNEQFF.